The T cell receptor (beta chain) described here comes from a study of T cells expressing NK-cell markers. Study details: All TCR beta repertoires analysed originated from sorted CD3+CD56+NKG2C+, CD3+CD56+NKG2C- and CD3+CD56-NKG2C+ T cells.

As regards this clonotype: As yet, its antigen is unknown.

This CDR3 is built from 14 residues. Germline-derived CDR1 and CDR2 are SQVTM and ANQGSEA. General study results and limits: Of the CD8+ T cells in more than five donors, about 1.0-7.0% belonged to dominant NKG2C+ clonotypes. The CD3+CD56-NKG2C+ fraction of a few donors was likewise dominated by these clonotypes.

Libraries used 5'RACE template switching adding universal primer site and UMIs. No DNA is given; TCRdb re-called the 5' RACE reads and lists each CDR3 protein once. The sample data list approximately 150,000 distinct CDR3 sequences. This rearrangement joins TRBV29-1 to TRBJ2-1; with no DNA, the TCRdb D assignment of TRBD2 cannot be verified. The sample consisted of blood T cells: a sorted CD56 or NKG2C T cell subset, CD4+ or CD8+ T cells, or bulk PBMC T cells (not recorded which). This TCR derives from a woman between 18 and 75 years old in good health. CDR3 sequence reads: CSVGGTSGRTEQFF.